This passage covers 32 T cell receptor beta chains from one sample sequenced in a study of glioma-infiltrating T cells after dendritic cell vaccination. The time point here: after dendritic cell vaccination, including at tumor progression/relapse. TCRdb's table, derived via immunoSEQ multiplex PCR, lists solely in-frame clones and lacks some. The sample lists roughly 100,000 clones; 90% were seen once. Sequencing used blood, obtained after dendritic cell vaccination. These TCRs come from a human donor with glioblastoma.

V gene TRBV28 combines with J gene TRBJ1-5; D is undetermined. The length of the CDR3 is 14 residues. The germline gives CDR1 MDHEN, CDR2 SYDVKM. Trimming left V 2 bases short and J 6 bases short, with 11 bases between. CDR3 bases: TGTGCCAGCAGTTTAGGTGGAGACGGTCAGCCCCAGCATTTT. Encoded protein: CASSLGGDGQPQHF.

The J gene is TRBJ1-1, the V gene TRBV10-2; D is unresolved. Between the trimmed V and J ends, which lost 2 bases and 0 bases, there was a span of 10 bases. Germline lookup yields CDR1 WSHSY and CDR2 SAAADI. This CDR3 is 15 amino acids long. The CDR3 loop is CASSEQRVLNTEAFF. CDR3 nucleotide sequence: TGCGCCAGCAGTGAGCAACGCGTTTTGAACACTGAAGCTTTCTTT.

This clone has a single count. Here the CDR3 reads CASSFGQGIDQPQHF. DNA for the CDR3: TGTGCCAGCAGCTTTGGACAGGGGATTGATCAGCCCCAGCATTTT. The chain combines TRBV5-6 with TRBJ1-5, with 9 bases aligning to TRBD1. CDR3 length: 15 amino acids. The V and J ends lost 2 bases and 5 bases, in that order; junction bases with no gene match: 5. CDR1 is SGHDT, CDR2 YYEEEE, per germline.

The rearrangement joins TRBV5-1 to TRBJ2-5, with 10 nucleotides matching TRBD2. This CDR3 spans 17 amino acids. V was pared by 0 bases and J by 3 bases, with 8 bases of the junction left unmatched. The germline V gene encodes CDR1 SGHRS and CDR2 YFSETQ. The CDR3 loop reads CASSLGRPLAGKETQYF. The CDR3 coding sequence is TGCGCCAGCAGCTTGGGACGGCCACTAGCGGGGAAAGAGACCCAGTACTTC.

The rearrangement uses TRBV14 and TRBJ1-5; D might be TRBD1 (6 bases). Looked up from germline, CDR1 is SGHDN and CDR2 is FVKESK. Between the trimmed V and J ends, which lost 0 bases and 2 bases, there was a span of 8 bases. The CDR3 is made up of 15 amino acids. In DNA, the CDR3 is TGTGCCAGCAGCCAAGACAGGGGCCGCAATCAGCCCCAGCATTTT. It is translated as CASSQDRGRNQPQHF.

The gene calls are TRBV5-4 and TRBJ2-7; tentatively, D is TRBD2 (5 bases). The V and J ends lost 4 bases and 5 bases respectively, with 19 bases between them. The germline V gene has CDR1 SGHNT and CDR2 YYREEE (reference sequence). This CDR3 contains 15 residues. CDR3 coding DNA: TGTGCCAGCAGCCGTCCGGCCGGGGAGATGAACGAGCAGTACTTC. This translates into CASSRPAGEMNEQYF.

The count of this clone is one. The gene calls are TRBV1 and TRBJ1-5; TRBD1, the table's D call, was not compared with the DNA. TRBV1 is classified as a pseudogene. The CDR3 consists of 17 residues. The CDR3 DNA follows: TGCACCAGCAACTCTCCTCACAGGGGGCCGGACAATCAGCCCCAGCATTTT. Translation gives CTSNSPHRGPDNQPQHF.

The sample holds one count of this clone. The chain carries TRBV4-2 and TRBJ2-7; D unresolved. Looked up from germline, CDR1 is LGHNA and CDR2 is YNFKEQ. The CDR3 has 15 residues. Trimming cost V 1 base and J 4 bases, with 14 bases left between them. This chain's CDR3 is CASSQGPSARYEQYF. In nucleotides, the CDR3 is TGTGCCAGCAGCCAAGGGCCGTCTGCGAGGTACGAGCAGTACTTC.

This chain joins TRBV6-1 and TRBJ1-3; D is uncertain. V was cut by 1 base and J by 3 bases, with 7 bases left in between. Germline CDR1 MNHNS, CDR2 SASEGT. The CDR3 spans 14 residues. CDR3 residues: CASSEGYVGNTIYF. As DNA, the CDR3 is TGTGCCAGCAGTGAAGGTTATGTTGGAAACACCATATATTTT.

This rearrangement joins TRBV19 to TRBJ1-2, with D perhaps matching TRBD1 (5 bases). Per the germline V gene, CDR1 is LNHDA and CDR2 is SQIVND (reference sequence). V dropped 3 bases and J dropped 2 bases, with 10 bases sitting between them. The CDR3 consists of 14 residues. The CDR3 region is CASSMERGNYGYTF. In DNA, the CDR3 is TGTGCCAGTAGTATGGAGCGGGGGAACTATGGCTACACCTTC.

The V and J genes are TRBV9 and TRBJ2-5; TRBD1 agrees at 7 bases. The CDR3 loop spans 15 amino acids. V lost 0 bases to trimming and J lost 5 bases; unmatched junction nucleotides: 7. Germline CDR1 and CDR2: SGDLS and YYNGEE. The CDR3 region has the DNA TGTGCCAGCAGCGTAGGGACAGGTCGATTGGAGACCCAGTACTTC. Translated, it gives CASSVGTGRLETQYF.

The V call is TRBV6-6, the J call TRBJ1-1; possible D gene TRBD1, 6 bases. V was cut by 4 bases and J by 0 bases, with 12 bases left in between. Germline-derived CDR1 and CDR2 are MNHNY and SVGAGI (reference sequence). The CDR3 loop spans 15 amino acids. The CDR3 bases are TGTGCCAGCAGTTGGGGACGGACAGTGAACACTGAAGCTTTCTTT. This codes for CASSWGRTVNTEAFF.

The CDR3 DNA follows: TGTGCCAGCTCACCCGGGACAGCGACAGATACGCAGTATTTT. Amino acid sequence: CASSPGTATDTQYF. The chain couples TRBV18 to TRBJ2-3; 7 nucleotides match TRBD1. This CDR3 comprises 14 residues. The junction had 3 bases not matched to a gene; V was cut back by 3 bases and J by 3 bases. Looked up from germline, CDR1 is KGHSH and CDR2 is LQKENI.

This clone was recorded a few times. This chain uses TRBV6-1 with TRBJ2-5; 9 positions agree with TRBD2. The junction had 8 bases not matched to a gene; V was cut back by 1 base and J by 5 bases. Per germline, CDR1 MNHNS and CDR2 SASEGT. The CDR3 loop spans 16 amino acids. The CDR3 is CASSEDLGLAKETQYF. The DNA of the CDR3 is TGTGCCAGCAGTGAAGATCTGGGACTAGCTAAGGAGACCCAGTACTTC.

The chain uses TRBV6-1 and TRBJ2-7, with 9 positions matching TRBD1. Per germline, CDR1 MNHNS and CDR2 SASEGT. Trimming cost V 4 bases and J 1 base; bases outside gene matches: 5. This CDR3 is built from 15 residues. CDR3 loop: CASSGRGQGSYEQYF. In DNA form, the CDR3 reads TGTGCCAGCAGTGGTCGAGGACAGGGGTCCTACGAGCAGTACTTC.

V usage is TRBV19 and J usage is TRBJ1-1, with D tentatively TRBD1 (6 bases). Deletions cut 6 bases from V and 6 bases from J, with 23 bases between. The CDR3 is 16 amino acids. Germline CDR1 reads LNHDA; CDR2 reads SQIVND (reference sequence). CDR3 sequence: CASSNRAGGGESEAFF. CDR3 bases: TGTGCCAGTAGCAATCGGGCGGGGGGGGGCGAGTCTGAAGCTTTCTTT.

V is TRBV6-5 and J is TRBJ2-3, with D possibly being TRBD2 (7 bases). CDR1 and CDR2 from the germline V gene are MNHEY and SVGAGI. The V end was cut by 5 bases, the J end by 1 base, with 10 bases between. This CDR3 region has 14 residues. CDR3 sequence: CASSAGAGTDTQYF. The CDR3 DNA reads as TGTGCCAGCAGTGCGGGGGCTGGCACAGATACGCAGTATTTT.

J is TRBJ1-4 and V is TRBV9, with 10 bases identical to TRBD1. Germline V gene lookup returns CDR1 SGDLS and CDR2 YYNGEE. V trimming: 3 bases; J trimming: 7 bases; junction bases outside the gene matches: 9. The CDR3 extends over 16 amino acids. In DNA form, the CDR3 reads TGTGCCAGCAGCGCCTTCTCGGACAGGGGGGGTGAAAAACTGTTTTTT. Encoded protein: CASSAFSDRGGEKLFF.

V usage is TRBV29-1 and J usage is TRBJ1-3, with D perhaps TRBD1 (6 bases). This CDR3 has 12 amino acids. CDR1 and CDR2 (germline): SQVTM, ANQGSEA. Trimming took 7 bases from V and 2 from J, leaving 9 bases between them. CDR3 sequence (DNA): TGCAGCGCCAGGGGACCTGGAAACACCATATATTTT. Protein sequence: CSARGPGNTIYF. Supplemented by reference TRBV29-1 and TRBJ1-3, the full variable domain reads SAVISQKPSRDICQRGTSLTIQCQVDSQVTMMFWYRQQPGQSLTLIATANQGSEATYESGFVIDKFPISRPNLTFSTLTVSNMSPEDSSIYLCSARGPGNTIYFGEGSWLTVV.

CDR3: CATRGNQPQHF. CDR3 sequence (DNA): TGTGCCACCCGGGGCAATCAGCCCCAGCATTTT. The gene calls are TRBV6-7 and TRBJ1-5; no definite D call. TRBV6-7 falls under the ORF class, with uncertain function. The CDR3 is 11 amino acids. Trimming shortened V by 10 bases and J by 2 bases, and 6 bases separated the two germline ends.

V is TRBV15 and J is TRBJ2-4; perhaps TRBD2 as D (7 bases). CDR1 and CDR2 (germline): LNHNV, YYDKDF (reference sequence). The CDR3 consists of 15 residues. V was trimmed by 4 bases and J by 0 bases, leaving 10 bases between them. The CDR3 sequence is CATSKGGVAKNIQYF. As DNA, the CDR3 is TGTGCCACCAGCAAAGGGGGGGTAGCCAAAAACATTCAGTACTTC.

This clone showed up just a few times. The rearrangement links TRBV7-6 to TRBJ2-2; 9 bases align to TRBD2. V was clipped by 0 bases and J by 0 bases; unmatched bases: 2. CDR3 length: 17 residues. In germline, CDR1 is SGHVS, CDR2 FNYEAQ. The CDR3 spells CASSLASGGTNTGELFF. The CDR3 region has the DNA TGTGCCAGCAGCTTAGCTAGCGGGGGAACGAACACCGGGGAGCTGTTTTTT. The full variable domain, in which reference TRBV7-6 and TRBJ2-2 provide the parts outside the CDR3, is GAGVSQSPRYKVTKRGQDVALRCDPISGHVSLYWYRQALGQGPEFLTYFNYEAQQDKSGLPNDRFSAERPEGSISTLTIQRTEQRDSAMYRCASSLASGGTNTGELFFGEGSRLTVL.

V usage is TRBV29-1 and J usage is TRBJ2-1; the D gene is possibly TRBD1 (6 bases). V was shortened by 8 bases and J by 2 bases, with 13 bases between the two germline ends. There are 13 residues in the CDR3. The germline V gene has CDR1 SQVTM and CDR2 ANQGSEA. The CDR3 bases are TGCAGCTATCAGGGGTTTCCCTACAATGAGCAGTTCTTC. This encodes CSYQGFPYNEQFF.

The count of this clone is one. The rearrangement uses TRBV13 and TRBJ1-1, with 7 positions matching TRBD1. The V segment lost 4 bases and the J segment 1 base; nucleotides outside the gene matches: 6. Germline CDR1 and CDR2: PRHDT and FYEKMQ (reference sequence). The CDR3 runs 15 residues. The CDR3 spells CASSSEGQKNTEAFF. CDR3 in DNA: TGTGCCAGCAGCTCAGAGGGACAGAAGAACACTGAAGCTTTCTTT.

There are a few counts of this clone. This sequence joins TRBV4-1 and TRBJ2-7, with D perhaps TRBD1 (6 bases). Trimming cost V 0 bases and J 3 bases, with 9 bases left between them. This CDR3 is built from 14 residues. CDR1 is MGHRA, CDR2 YSYEKL, per germline. CDR3 nucleotides: TGCGCCAGCAGCCAAGATCTAGGGGGCTACGAGCAGTACTTC. Its translation: CASSQDLGGYEQYF.

The chain uses TRBV29-1 and TRBJ2-1; 9 bases align to TRBD1. The trim removed 6 bases at V and 1 base at J, leaving 7 bases unmatched. The CDR3 consists of 15 residues. Germline loops: CDR1 SQVTM, CDR2 ANQGSEA. The CDR3, as DNA: TGCAGCGTCCGGACAGGGGCGGCGTCCTACAATGAGCAGTTCTTC. Protein: CSVRTGAASYNEQFF.

As for this clone: An end of the junction differs from the germline gene, which may be a read error. The chain links TRBV7-7 to TRBJ2-1; TRBD2 aligns across 14 bases. CDR1 is SSHAT and CDR2 is FNYEAQ in the germline V gene (reference sequence). CDR3 size: 15 residues. The CDR3 is CASSLGLAGGGEQFF. DNA for the CDR3: TGTGCTAGCAGCCTAGGACTAGCGGGGGGTGGTGAGCAGTTCTTC.

This chain joins TRBV28 and TRBJ2-3; D is unresolved. The germline V gene has CDR1 MDHEN and CDR2 SYDVKM. The CDR3 consists of 12 residues. V was clipped by 8 bases and J by 3 bases, with 9 bases between them. This chain's CDR3 is CASRIGTDTQYF. The CDR3 coding sequence is TGTGCCAGCCGCATCGGGACAGATACGCAGTATTTT.

This chain uses TRBV7-9 with TRBJ1-1; 8 bases agree with TRBD1. V dropped 5 bases and J dropped 1; count of bases not matched to a gene: 6. The germline V gene has CDR1 SEHNR and CDR2 FQNEAQ (reference sequence). This CDR3 region has 15 residues. The DNA for the CDR3 is TGTGCCAGCAGCAATCAACAGGGGGGGAACACTGAAGCTTTCTTT. Residues: CASSNQQGGNTEAFF.

This rearrangement joins TRBV18 to TRBJ2-3; no reliable D call. Deletions cut 2 bases from V and 0 bases from J, with 9 bases between. The CDR3 covers 15 residues. Germline V CDR1 and CDR2: KGHSH, LQKENI. This chain's CDR3 is CASSPESGSTDTQYF. The DNA for the CDR3 is TGTGCCAGCTCACCAGAAAGTGGCAGCACAGATACGCAGTATTTT.

The V and J genes are TRBV9 and TRBJ2-7, with a weak D call TRBD1 (5 bases). Trimming removed 3 bases at V and 5 bases at J, with 18 bases between. There are 15 residues in the CDR3. The germline gives CDR1 SGDLS, CDR2 YYNGEE. The CDR3 region has the DNA TGTGCCAGCAGCGCTCTAGGGGCGGTAGGCCACGAGCAGTACTTC. Translating gives CASSALGAVGHEQYF.

This clone came up once. The chain carries TRBV5-1 and TRBJ2-5; 9 positions match TRBD2. CDR1 is SGHRS and CDR2 is YFSETQ in the germline V gene. The V gene end was trimmed by 5 bases and the J gene end by 0 bases; junction bases not matched to a gene: 11. The CDR3 totals 17 residues. CDR3 in amino acids: CASSIGAGGIHQETQYF. CDR3 coding DNA: TGCGCCAGCAGTATTGGGGCGGGAGGGATTCACCAAGAGACCCAGTACTTC. The full variable domain, rest sourced from reference TRBV5-1 and TRBJ2-5, is KAGVTQTPRYLIKTRGQQVTLSCSPISGHRSVSWYQQTPGQGLQFLFEYFSETQRNKGNFPGRFSGRQFSNSRSEMNVSTLELGDSALYLCASSIGAGGIHQETQYFGPGTRLLVL.